These 6 T cell receptor beta chains were sequenced from one sample in a study of blood T cell repertoires in COVID-19. Assay: immunoSEQ multiplex PCR; the TCRdb copy retains only in-frame clones and omits some. The data show over 150,000 clones, with around 87% seen just once and 0.58% held by the top ten. The source material was peripheral blood. The receptors originated from a man in his sixties with COVID-19, enrolled during active disease.

CDR3: CASRTPNEKLFF. The DNA of the CDR3 is TGTGCCAGCAGAACTCCTAATGAAAAACTGTTTTTT. The rearrangement uses TRBV25-1 and TRBJ1-4; D ambiguous. In germline, CDR1 is MGHDK, CDR2 SYGVNS. Trimming removed 6 bases at V and 3 bases at J, with 5 bases between. This CDR3 has 12 residues.

The CDR3 sequence is CASSLGQNPAGELFF. CDR3 sequence (DNA): TGCGCCAGCAGCCTTGGACAGAACCCAGCCGGGGAGCTGTTTTTT. The chain carries TRBV4-3 and TRBJ2-2; tentative D call: TRBD1 (6 bases). The CDR3 is 15 amino acids. With 4 bases removed from V and 6 bases from J, the gap between germline ends came to 15 bases. Germline V gene lookup returns CDR1 LGHNA and CDR2 YSLEER.

This chain joins TRBV5-1 and TRBJ2-7; 7 nucleotides line up with TRBD2. This CDR3 contains 14 residues. With 3 bases clipped from V and 2 bases from J, the junction kept 5 bases outside the gene matches. The germline V gene has CDR1 SGHRS and CDR2 YFSETQ. The CDR3 loop reads CASSSGGEPYEQYF. The CDR3 DNA follows: TGCGCCAGCAGCTCTGGGGGGGAACCCTACGAGCAGTACTTC.

This sequence joins TRBV19 and TRBJ2-5; TRBD2 aligns across 12 bases. Germline-derived CDR1 and CDR2 are LNHDA and SQIVND (reference sequence). CDR3 length equals 17 residues. V shed 1 base and J 4 bases; nucleotides not matched to a gene: 7. In DNA form, the CDR3 reads TGTGCCAGTAGTATAGGAGCTAGCGGGAGGGCGTTAGAGACCCAGTACTTC. It yields the protein CASSIGASGRALETQYF.

The V and J genes are TRBV11-2 and TRBJ2-2; weak D call: TRBD2 (5 bases). The V and J ends lost 2 bases and 2 bases respectively, with 9 bases between them. Germline values: CDR1 SGHAT, CDR2 FQNNGV. This CDR3 has 15 residues. This CDR3 is CASSLRGLNTGELFF. For the CDR3, the DNA is TGTGCCAGCAGCTTACGCGGGCTCAACACCGGGGAGCTGTTTTTT. The variable domain in full, completed from reference TRBV11-2 and TRBJ2-2, reads EAGVAQSPRYKIIEKRQSVAFWCNPISGHATLYWYQQILGQGPKLLIQFQNNGVVDDSQLPKDRFSAERLKGVDSTLKIQPAKLEDSAVYLCASSLRGLNTGELFFGEGSRLTVL.

The J gene is TRBJ2-2, the V gene TRBV9; 8 nucleotides line up with TRBD2. Germline lookup yields CDR1 SGDLS and CDR2 YYNGEE. J lost 6 bases, V lost 4 bases, and 11 bases had no gene match. The CDR3 is 16 amino acids. CDR3 sequence (DNA): TGTGCCAGCAGCTCATTAAGCGGGAGCTGGGCCGGGGAGCTGTTTTTT. Protein: CASSSLSGSWAGELFF.